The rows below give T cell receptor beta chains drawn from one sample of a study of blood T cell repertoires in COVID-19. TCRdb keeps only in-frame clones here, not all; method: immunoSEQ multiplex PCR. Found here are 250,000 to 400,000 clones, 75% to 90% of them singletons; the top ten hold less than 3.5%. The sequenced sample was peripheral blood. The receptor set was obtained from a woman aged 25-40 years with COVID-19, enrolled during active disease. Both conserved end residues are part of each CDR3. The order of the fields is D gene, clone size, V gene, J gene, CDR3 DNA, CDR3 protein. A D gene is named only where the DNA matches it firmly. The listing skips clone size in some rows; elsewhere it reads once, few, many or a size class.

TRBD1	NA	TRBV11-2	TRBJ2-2	TGTGCCAGCAGCTTACAGGGGGTGAACACCGGGGAGCTGTTTTTT	CASSLQGVNTGELFF
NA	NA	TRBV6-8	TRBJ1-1	TGTGCCAGCAGCCTACCGGACGGGATGAACACTGAAGCTTTCTTT	CASSLPDGMNTEAFF
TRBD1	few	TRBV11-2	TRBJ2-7	TGTGCCAGCAGCTTAAAGGGGGCGTTAGTGCGGGACGAGCAGTACTTC	CASSLKGALVRDEQYF
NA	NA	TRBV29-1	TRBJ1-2	TGCAGCGCCTCTCGCCAGGGGAACTATGGCTACACCTTC	CSASRQGNYGYTF
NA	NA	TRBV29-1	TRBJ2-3	TGCAGCGTTGAGGGTAAATCGGGTGGCACAGATACGCAGTATTTT	CSVEGKSGGTDTQYF
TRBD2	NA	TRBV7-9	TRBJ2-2	TGTGCCAGCAGCTTAGGTTCTAGCGGGAGATCAAGTACCGGGGAGCTGTTTTTT	CASSLGSSGRSSTGELFF
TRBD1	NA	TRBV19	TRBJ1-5	TGTGCCAGTAGTATAGAAGGACAGGGGGTCCAGCCCCAGCATTTT	CASSIEGQGVQPQHF
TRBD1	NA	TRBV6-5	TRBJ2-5	TGTGCCAGCAGTCCACCGGGACAGGCCGGGACCCAGTACTTC	CASSPPGQAGTQYF
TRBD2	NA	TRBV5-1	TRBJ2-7	TGCGCCAGCAGCTTGGGGGGCGGGGGGCCTGGGGACGAGCAGTACTTC	CASSLGGGGPGDEQYF
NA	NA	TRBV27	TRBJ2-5	TGTGCCAGCAGCCCCAATTGGGGAGTTGAAGAGACCCAGTACTTC	CASSPNWGVEETQYF
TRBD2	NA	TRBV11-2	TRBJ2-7	TGTGCCAGCAGCCTCACCGGGACTAGCGGGAGATACGAGCAGTACTTC	CASSLTGTSGRYEQYF
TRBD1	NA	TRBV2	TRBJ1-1	TGTGCCAGCCGATACAGACAGGGTTTTATGAACACTGAAGCTTTCTTT	CASRYRQGFMNTEAFF
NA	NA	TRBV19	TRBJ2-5	TGTGCCAGTAGTATCGGGTTAGAGACCCAGTACTTC	CASSIGLETQYF
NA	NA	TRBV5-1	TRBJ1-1	TGCGCCAGCAGCTTGACGCCAACAGGGCTGAACACTGAAGCTTTCTTT	CASSLTPTGLNTEAFF
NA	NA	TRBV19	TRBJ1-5	TGTGCCAGTAGTATTACAGGTATTCAGCCCCAGCATTTT	CASSITGIQPQHF
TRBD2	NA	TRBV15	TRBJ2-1	TGTGCCACCAGCAGAGATTTATTCAAGGCGGGAGGGTACAATGAGCAGTTCTTC	CATSRDLFKAGGYNEQFF
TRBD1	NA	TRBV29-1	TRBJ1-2	TGCAGCGTTGTCGAGGGGGCTGGGTATGGCTACACCTTC	CSVVEGAGYGYTF
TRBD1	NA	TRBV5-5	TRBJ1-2	TGTGCCAGCAGCTTGGGCCCCGAGGCAGGGGGCGCGGATGGCTACACCTTC	CASSLGPEAGGADGYTF